The clone carrying this TCR beta chain came up a few times. Its target is unknown. This sample is part of a study of response to subunit inactivated influenza vaccine. Between the trimmed V and J ends, which lost 0 bases and 1 base, there was a span of 9 bases. The CDR3 runs to 15 residues. Germline V CDR1 and CDR2: MGHRA, YSYEKL. In TCRdb, the RT-PCR reads were re-called with MiXCR into one record per CDR3 protein. The sample records roughly 700,000 distinct CDR3 sequences, approximately 15% being singletons. Study results and caveats: Authors suggested few new T cells are recruited by each seasonal influenza vaccination.

The input for sequencing was PBMCs from blood, taken 11 to 12 days after vaccination. This TCR came from a man between 45 and 60 years old who received an inactivated influenza vaccine. The gene calls are TRBV4-1 and TRBJ1-1, with D maybe TRBD1 (6 bases). CDR3 region: CASSQEPTGNTEAFF. Here the CDR3 DNA reads TGCGCCAGCAGCCAAGAGCCGACAGGGAACACTGAAGCTTTCTTT.